A single sample gave rise to the 9 T cell receptor beta chains below, sequenced in a study of graft-versus-host responses after intestinal transplantation. The antigens for these receptors are not known. Data came from immunoSEQ multiplex PCR; TCRdb stores just in-frame clones and leaves some out. The profile shows some 80,000 clones, 75% to 95% of them singletons. The specimen comprised unstimulated CD8+ T cells sorted from spleen or lymph node cells, sampled before transplant. These receptors all come from a human donor who was the organ donor for an intestinal transplant.

J is TRBJ2-5 and V is TRBV29-1; D gene unclear. Germline lookup yields CDR1 SQVTM and CDR2 ANQGSEA. Trimming removed 6 bases from V and 5 bases from J, with 7 bases in between. This CDR3 spans 10 amino acids. The CDR3 DNA sequence: TGCAGCGTCGATCTGGAGACCCAGTACTTC. Translation: CSVDLETQYF.

The CDR3 DNA reads TGCAGTATATTACAGGGTATCAACTATGGCTACACCTTC. As protein: CSILQGINYGYTF. The V call is TRBV29-1, the J call TRBJ1-2, with TRBD1 as a possible D gene (6 bases). This CDR3 spans 13 amino acids. In germline, CDR1 is SQVTM, CDR2 ANQGSEA.

J is TRBJ1-1 and V is TRBV25-1, with unresolved D. Germline values: CDR1 MGHDK, CDR2 SYGVNS. The CDR3 loop spans 14 amino acids. V was trimmed by 8 bases and J by 0 bases, leaving 13 bases between them. The CDR3 reads CASRTKAVNTEAFF. The CDR3 DNA reads TGTGCCAGCCGGACCAAGGCGGTGAACACTGAAGCTTTCTTT.

This chain's CDR3 is CASSGAPNTEAFF. The CDR3 DNA sequence: TGTGCCAGCAGTGGGGCCCCGAACACTGAAGCTTTCTTT. This chain connects TRBV6-4 to TRBJ1-1; unclear D gene. V was cut by 4 bases and J by 1 base, with 7 bases left in between. Germline CDR1 reads MRHNA; CDR2 reads SNTAGT. This CDR3 contains 13 residues.

This chain uses TRBV27 with TRBJ1-1; D is ambiguous. This CDR3 is built from 17 residues. V lost 6 bases and J lost 0, with 20 bases in between. Germline CDR1 and CDR2: MNHEY and SMNVEV (reference sequence). The CDR3 sequence: CASSPNRGDAMNTEAFF. The CDR3 DNA reads TGTGCCAGCAGCCCCAATCGCGGAGACGCCATGAACACTGAAGCTTTCTTT.

The chain joins TRBV7-9 to TRBJ2-3; a possible D gene is TRBD2 (5 bases). CDR1 and CDR2 (germline): SEHNR, FQNEAQ (reference sequence). The CDR3 sequence is 15 residues long. The germline V and J ends were trimmed by 7 bases and 5 bases, with 19 bases remaining between them. The CDR3 spells CASNGGWGNLDTQYF. For the CDR3, the DNA is TGTGCCAGCAACGGAGGTTGGGGAAACCTAGATACGCAGTATTTT.

The chain joins TRBV4-1 to TRBJ2-2; the D gene is possibly TRBD2 (6 bases). The CDR3 runs to 15 residues. V lost 0 bases, J lost 6 bases, and 11 bases lay in between. CDR1 and CDR2 from the germline V gene are MGHRA and YSYEKL. For the CDR3, the DNA is TGCGCCAGCAGCCAAGAGGGGGGAACCCCCGGGGAGCTGTTTTTT. As protein: CASSQEGGTPGELFF.

The chain recombines TRBV27 with TRBJ2-3, with 9 nucleotides matching TRBD1. Trimming took 7 bases from V and 0 from J; bases not matched to a gene: 2. Germline V CDR1 and CDR2: MNHEY, SMNVEV (reference sequence). The CDR3 is 14 amino acids. DNA of the CDR3: TGTGCCAGCACACAGGGGGCAAGCACAGATACGCAGTATTTT. Its translation is CASTQGASTDTQYF.

The chain has TRBV27 and TRBJ1-2; unclear D gene. The CDR3 runs to 12 residues. Germline assignment: CDR1 MNHEY and CDR2 SMNVEV (reference sequence). Trimming removed 2 bases at V and 3 bases at J, with 4 bases between. CDR3 protein: CASSLMDYGYTF. CDR3 DNA: TGTGCCAGCAGTTTAATGGACTATGGCTACACCTTC.